The present entry profiles one TCR beta chain with its context. What it binds is not known. Only Caucasian adults living in Nashville, Tennessee served as donors. Researchers divided each subset's genomic DNA evenly across several immunoSEQ plates. Produced via immunoSEQ multiplex PCR; TCRdb's table is partial and in-frame only. This sample has roughly 2,500,000 clones; under 95% occur once, and the top ten carry about 0.34%. Trimming cost V 2 bases and J 1 base, with 12 bases left between them. This CDR3 has 15 amino acids. Looked up from germline, CDR1 is SGHTA and CDR2 is FQGNSA. The record originates from a study of shared clonotypes between healthy human individuals. Findings of the study overall: The four-donor shared clonotypes exceeded non-shared clonotypes in generation probability, with non-shared ones scoring lower.

The J gene is TRBJ2-7, the V gene TRBV7-2; TRBD1 might be the D (5 bases). Material: naive CD4+ T cells from PBMCs. Subset noted: CD45RA+ positively selected. This receptor was obtained from a man between 18 and 35 years old in good health. Some clones in this sample may be carry-over from other donors' samples. DNA for the CDR3: TGTGCCAGCAGCTTAAGGGTTCAGGGTTCCTACGAGCAGTACTTC. Encoded protein: CASSLRVQGSYEQYF.